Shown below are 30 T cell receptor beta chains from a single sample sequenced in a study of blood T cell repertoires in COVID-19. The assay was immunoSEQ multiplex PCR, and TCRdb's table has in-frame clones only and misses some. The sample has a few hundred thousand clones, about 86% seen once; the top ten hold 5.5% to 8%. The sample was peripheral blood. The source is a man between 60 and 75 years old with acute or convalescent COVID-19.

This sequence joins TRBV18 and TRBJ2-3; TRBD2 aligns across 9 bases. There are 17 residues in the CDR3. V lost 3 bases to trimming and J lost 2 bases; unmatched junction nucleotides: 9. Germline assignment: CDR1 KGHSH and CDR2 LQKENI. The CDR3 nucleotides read TGTGCCAGCTCACCGGGGGCTAGCGGGAATCCCACAGATACGCAGTATTTT. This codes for CASSPGASGNPTDTQYF.

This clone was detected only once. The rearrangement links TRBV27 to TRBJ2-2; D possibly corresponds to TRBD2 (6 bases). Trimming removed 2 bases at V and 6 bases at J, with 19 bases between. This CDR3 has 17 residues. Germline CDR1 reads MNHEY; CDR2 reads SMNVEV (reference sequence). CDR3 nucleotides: TGTGCCAGCAGTTTAAATTCGGGGGAAATGGGGCCCGGGGAGCTGTTTTTT. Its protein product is CASSLNSGEMGPGELFF.

CDR3 protein: CASRTGSTDTQYF. The CDR3 region has the DNA TGTGCCAGTAGGACAGGGAGCACAGATACGCAGTATTTT. V and J are TRBV19 and TRBJ2-3; 7 nucleotides line up with TRBD1. The J segment lost 0 bases and the V segment lost 6 bases, leaving 0 bases of the junction unmatched. This CDR3 spans 13 amino acids. In germline, CDR1 is LNHDA, CDR2 SQIVND (reference sequence).

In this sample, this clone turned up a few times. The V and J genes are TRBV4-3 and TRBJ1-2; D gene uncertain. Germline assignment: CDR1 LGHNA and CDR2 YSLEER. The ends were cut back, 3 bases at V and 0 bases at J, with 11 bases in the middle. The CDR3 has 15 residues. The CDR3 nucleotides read TGCGCCAGCAGCCAGCGGGAGGGTACTAACTATGGCTACACCTTC. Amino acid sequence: CASSQREGTNYGYTF.

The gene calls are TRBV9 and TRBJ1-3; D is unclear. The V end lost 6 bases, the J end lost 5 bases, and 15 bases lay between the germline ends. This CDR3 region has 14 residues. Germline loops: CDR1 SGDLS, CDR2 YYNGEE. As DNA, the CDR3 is TGTGCCAGCACCTCCTCCGGGAACAGAAACACCATATATTTT. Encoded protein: CASTSSGNRNTIYF.

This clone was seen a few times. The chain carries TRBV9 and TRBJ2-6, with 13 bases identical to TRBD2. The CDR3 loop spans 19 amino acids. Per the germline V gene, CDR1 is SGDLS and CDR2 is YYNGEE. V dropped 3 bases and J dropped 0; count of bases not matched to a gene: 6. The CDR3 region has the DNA TGTGCCAGCAGCGCTCCGGGACTAGCGGGACCCTCTGGGGCCAACGTCCTGACTTTC. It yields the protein CASSAPGLAGPSGANVLTF.

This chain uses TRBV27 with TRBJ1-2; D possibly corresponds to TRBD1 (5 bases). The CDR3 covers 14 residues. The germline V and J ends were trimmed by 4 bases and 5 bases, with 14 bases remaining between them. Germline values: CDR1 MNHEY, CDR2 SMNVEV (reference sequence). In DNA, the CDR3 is TGTGCCAGCAGTTCATCAGGGAGCTCTTATGGCTACACCTTC. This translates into CASSSSGSSYGYTF.

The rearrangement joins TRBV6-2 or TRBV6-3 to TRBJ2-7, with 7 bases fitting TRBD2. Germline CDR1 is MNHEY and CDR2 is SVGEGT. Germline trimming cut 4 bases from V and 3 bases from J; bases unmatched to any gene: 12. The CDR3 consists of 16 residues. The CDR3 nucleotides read TGTGCCAGCAGTTTCGTGAGAGGCGGGACTAACTACGAGCAGTACTTC. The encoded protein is CASSFVRGGTNYEQYF.

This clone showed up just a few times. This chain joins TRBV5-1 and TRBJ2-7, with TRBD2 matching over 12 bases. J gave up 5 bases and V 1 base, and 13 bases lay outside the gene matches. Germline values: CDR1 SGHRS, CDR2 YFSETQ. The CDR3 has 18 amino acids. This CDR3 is CASSLSGAGLAGPNEQYF. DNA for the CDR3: TGCGCCAGCAGCTTGTCCGGCGCAGGACTAGCGGGGCCTAACGAGCAGTACTTC.

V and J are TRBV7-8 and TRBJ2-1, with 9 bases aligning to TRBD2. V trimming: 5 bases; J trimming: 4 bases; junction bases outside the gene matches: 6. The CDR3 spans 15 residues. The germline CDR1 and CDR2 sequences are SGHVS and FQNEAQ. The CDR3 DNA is TGTGCCAGCAGCCGCTTAGCGGGGGCATACAATGAGCAGTTCTTC. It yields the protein CASSRLAGAYNEQFF.

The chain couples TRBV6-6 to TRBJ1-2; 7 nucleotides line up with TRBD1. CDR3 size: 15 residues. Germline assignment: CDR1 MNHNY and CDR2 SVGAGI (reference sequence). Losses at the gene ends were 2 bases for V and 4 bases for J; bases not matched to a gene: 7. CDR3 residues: CASSYEGAQGYGYTF. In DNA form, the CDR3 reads TGTGCCAGCAGTTACGAGGGGGCTCAGGGCTATGGCTACACCTTC.

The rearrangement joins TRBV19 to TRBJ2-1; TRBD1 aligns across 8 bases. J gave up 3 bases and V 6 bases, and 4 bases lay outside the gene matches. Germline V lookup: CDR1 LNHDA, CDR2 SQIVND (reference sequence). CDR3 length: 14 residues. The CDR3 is CASSPGQVYNEQFF. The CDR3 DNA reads TGTGCCAGTAGCCCGGGACAGGTCTACAATGAGCAGTTCTTC.

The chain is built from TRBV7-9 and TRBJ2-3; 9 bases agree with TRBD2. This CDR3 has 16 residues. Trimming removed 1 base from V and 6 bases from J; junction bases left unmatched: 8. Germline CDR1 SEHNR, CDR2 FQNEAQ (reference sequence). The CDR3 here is CASSLEGREGLDTQYF. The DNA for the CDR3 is TGTGCCAGCAGCTTAGAAGGGCGGGAGGGCCTCGATACGCAGTATTTT. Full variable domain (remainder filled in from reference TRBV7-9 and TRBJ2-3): DTGVSQNPRHKITKRGQNVTFRCDPISEHNRLYWYRQTLGQGPEFLTYFQNEAQLEKSRLLSDRFSAERPKGSFSTLEIQRTEQGDSAMYLCASSLEGREGLDTQYFGPGTRLTVL.

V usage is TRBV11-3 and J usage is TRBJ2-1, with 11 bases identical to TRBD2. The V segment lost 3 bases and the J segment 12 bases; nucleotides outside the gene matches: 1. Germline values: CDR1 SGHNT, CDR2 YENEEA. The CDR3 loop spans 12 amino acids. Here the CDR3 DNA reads TGTGCCAGCAGCTTCGGACTAGCGGGGCAGTTCTTC. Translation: CASSFGLAGQFF. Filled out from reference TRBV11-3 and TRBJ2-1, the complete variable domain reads EAGVVQSPRYKIIEKKQPVAFWCNPISGHNTLYWYLQNLGQGPELLIRYENEEAVDDSQLPKDRFSAERLKGVDSTLKIQPAELGDSAVYLCASSFGLAGQFFGPGTRLTVL.

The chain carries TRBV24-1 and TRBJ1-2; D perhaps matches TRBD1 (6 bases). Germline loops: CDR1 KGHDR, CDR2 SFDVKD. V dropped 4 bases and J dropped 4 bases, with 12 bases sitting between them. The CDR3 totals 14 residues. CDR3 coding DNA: TGTGCCACCAGTGAGCCGACAGGTCGCTATGGCTACACCTTC. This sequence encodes CATSEPTGRYGYTF.

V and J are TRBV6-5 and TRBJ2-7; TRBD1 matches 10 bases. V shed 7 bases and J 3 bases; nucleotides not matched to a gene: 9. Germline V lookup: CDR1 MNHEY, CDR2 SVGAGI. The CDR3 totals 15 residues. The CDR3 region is CASNEGGQGHYEQYF. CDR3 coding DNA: TGTGCCAGCAACGAAGGGGGACAGGGGCACTACGAGCAGTACTTC.

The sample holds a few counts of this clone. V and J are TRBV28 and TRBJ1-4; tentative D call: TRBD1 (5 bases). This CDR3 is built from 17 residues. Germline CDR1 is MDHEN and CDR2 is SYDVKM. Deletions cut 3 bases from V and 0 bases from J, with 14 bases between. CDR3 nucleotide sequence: TGTGCCAGCAGTTTTGCAGGGTGGGGGGCAACTAATGAAAAACTGTTTTTT. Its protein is CASSFAGWGATNEKLFF.

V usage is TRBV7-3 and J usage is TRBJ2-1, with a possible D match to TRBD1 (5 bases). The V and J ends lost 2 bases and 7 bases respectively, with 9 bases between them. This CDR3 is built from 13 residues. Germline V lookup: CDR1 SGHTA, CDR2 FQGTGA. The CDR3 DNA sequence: TGTGCCAGCAGCTTAGTTGCAGGGAATGAGCAGTTCTTC. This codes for CASSLVAGNEQFF.

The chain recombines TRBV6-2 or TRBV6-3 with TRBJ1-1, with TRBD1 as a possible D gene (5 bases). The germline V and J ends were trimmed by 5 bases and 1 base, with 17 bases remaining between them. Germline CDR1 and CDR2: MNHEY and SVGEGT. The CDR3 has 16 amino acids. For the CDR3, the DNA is TGTGCCAGCAGTGCATTACCGGGACTGAGGAACACTGAAGCTTTCTTT. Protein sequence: CASSALPGLRNTEAFF.

This chain's CDR3 is CASSLSAGGQPQHF. DNA for the CDR3: TGCGCCAGCAGCTTGTCGGCAGGGGGACAGCCCCAGCATTTT. The chain combines TRBV5-1 with TRBJ1-5; 7 positions match TRBD1. V was pared by 1 base and J by 7 bases, with 5 bases of the junction left unmatched. The CDR3 covers 14 residues. Germline V gives CDR1 SGHRS, CDR2 YFSETQ.

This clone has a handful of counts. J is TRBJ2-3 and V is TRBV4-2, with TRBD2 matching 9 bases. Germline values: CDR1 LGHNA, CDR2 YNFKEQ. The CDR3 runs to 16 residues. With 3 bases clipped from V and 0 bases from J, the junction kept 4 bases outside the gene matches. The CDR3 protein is CASSQLAGFSTDTQYF. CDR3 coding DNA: TGTGCCAGCAGCCAGCTAGCGGGATTTAGCACAGATACGCAGTATTTT.

Here the CDR3 reads CASSLSSGAGGNTIYF. The CDR3 DNA follows: TGTGCCAGCAGCTTATCCTCAGGGGCAGGAGGAAACACCATATATTTT. This sequence joins TRBV7-2 and TRBJ1-3; D is perhaps TRBD1 (6 bases). Between the trimmed V and J ends, which lost 2 bases and 4 bases, there was a span of 15 bases. In germline, CDR1 is SGHTA, CDR2 FQGNSA. The CDR3 length is 16 residues.

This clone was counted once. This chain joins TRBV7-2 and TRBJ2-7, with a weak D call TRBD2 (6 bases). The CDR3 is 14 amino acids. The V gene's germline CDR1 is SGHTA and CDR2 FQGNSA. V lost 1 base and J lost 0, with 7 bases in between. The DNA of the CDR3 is TGTGCCAGCAGCTTAGTGGGGGGCTCCTACGAGCAGTACTTC. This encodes CASSLVGGSYEQYF.

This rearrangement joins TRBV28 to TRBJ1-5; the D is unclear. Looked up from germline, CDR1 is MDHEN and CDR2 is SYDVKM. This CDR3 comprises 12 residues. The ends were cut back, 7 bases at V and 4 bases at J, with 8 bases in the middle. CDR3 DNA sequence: TGTGCCAGCAAGACGGGGAATCAGCCCCAGCATTTT. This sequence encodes CASKTGNQPQHF.

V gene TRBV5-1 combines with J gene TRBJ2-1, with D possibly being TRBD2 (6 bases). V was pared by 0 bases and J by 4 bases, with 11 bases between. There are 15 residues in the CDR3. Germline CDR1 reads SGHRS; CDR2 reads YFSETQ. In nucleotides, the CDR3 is TGCGCCAGCAGCTTGGAGCGGGCGGCTTACAATGAGCAGTTCTTC. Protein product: CASSLERAAYNEQFF.

The CDR3 DNA reads as TGCAGCGTTCCGGGACAGGGATCCTCCTACGAGCAGTACTTC. It translates to CSVPGQGSSYEQYF. J is TRBJ2-7 and V is TRBV29-1; 9 nucleotides match TRBD1. The CDR3 spans 14 residues. CDR1 SQVTM and CDR2 ANQGSEA come from the germline V gene. J was trimmed by 0 bases and V by 5 bases; bases with no gene match: 5.

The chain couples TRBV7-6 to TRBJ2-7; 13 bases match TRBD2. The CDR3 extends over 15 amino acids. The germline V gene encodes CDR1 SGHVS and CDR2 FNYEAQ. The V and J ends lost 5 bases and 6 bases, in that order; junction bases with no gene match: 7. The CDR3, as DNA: TGTGCCAGCAGCCCTGGACTAGCGGGAGACCGCGAGCAGTACTTC. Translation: CASSPGLAGDREQYF.

The CDR3 sequence is CASSYTGENIQYF. CDR3 DNA: TGTGCCAGCAGTTACACGGGGGAGAACATTCAGTACTTC. J is TRBJ2-4 and V is TRBV6-2 or TRBV6-3; TRBD2 is a possible D gene (6 bases). Germline CDR1 MNHEY, CDR2 SVGEGT. V lost 2 bases to trimming and J lost 7 bases, with 9 bases between them. This CDR3 has 13 residues.

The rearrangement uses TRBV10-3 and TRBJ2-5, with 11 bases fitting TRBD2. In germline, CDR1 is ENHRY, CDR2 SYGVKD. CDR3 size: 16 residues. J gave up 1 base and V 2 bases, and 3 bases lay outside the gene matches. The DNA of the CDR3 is TGTGCCATCAGTGAGGGACTAGCGGGTACCCAAGAGACCCAGTACTTC. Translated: CAISEGLAGTQETQYF.

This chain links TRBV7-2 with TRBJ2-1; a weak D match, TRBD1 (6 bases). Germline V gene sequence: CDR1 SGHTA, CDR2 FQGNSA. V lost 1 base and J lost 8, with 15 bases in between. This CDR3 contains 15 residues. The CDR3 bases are TGTGCCAGCAGCTTAGGACTCGCAGGGGTCGATGAGCAGTTCTTC. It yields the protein CASSLGLAGVDEQFF.